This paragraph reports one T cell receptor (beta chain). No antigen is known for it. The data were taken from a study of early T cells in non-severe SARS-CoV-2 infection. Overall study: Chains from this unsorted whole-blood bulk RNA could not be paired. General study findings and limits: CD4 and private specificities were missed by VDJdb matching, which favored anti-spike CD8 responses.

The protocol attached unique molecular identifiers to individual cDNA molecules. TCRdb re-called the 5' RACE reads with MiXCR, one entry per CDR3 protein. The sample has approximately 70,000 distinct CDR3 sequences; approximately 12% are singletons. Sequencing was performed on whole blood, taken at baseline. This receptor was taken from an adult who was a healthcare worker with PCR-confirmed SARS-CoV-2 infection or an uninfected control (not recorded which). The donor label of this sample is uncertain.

The CDR3 sequence is CASSQDWNSYNEQFF. The CDR3 nucleotides read TGCGCCAGCAGCCAGGACTGGAACTCCTACAATGAGCAGTTCTTC. The genes are TRBV4-3 and TRBJ2-1, with D possibly matching TRBD2 (5 bases). This CDR3 has 15 residues. Germline CDR1 reads LGHNA; CDR2 reads YSLEER. Trimming left V 3 bases short and J 0 bases short, with 9 bases between.